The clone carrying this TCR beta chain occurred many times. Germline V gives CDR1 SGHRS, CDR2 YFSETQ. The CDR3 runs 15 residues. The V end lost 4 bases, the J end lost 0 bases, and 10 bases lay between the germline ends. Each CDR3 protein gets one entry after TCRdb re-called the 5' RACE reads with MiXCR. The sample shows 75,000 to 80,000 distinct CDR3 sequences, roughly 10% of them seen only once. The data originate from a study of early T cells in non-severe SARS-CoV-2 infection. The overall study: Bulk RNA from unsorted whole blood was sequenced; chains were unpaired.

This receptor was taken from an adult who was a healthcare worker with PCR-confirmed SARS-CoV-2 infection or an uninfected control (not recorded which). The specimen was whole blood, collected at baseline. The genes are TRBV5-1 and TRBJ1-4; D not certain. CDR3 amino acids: CASSRTGTTNEKLFF. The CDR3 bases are TGCGCCAGCAGCCGGACGGGAACAACTAATGAAAAACTGTTTTTT.